Below, 28 T cell receptor beta chains from the same sample are listed, as sequenced in a study of OX40 agonist ivuxolimab in advanced cancers. The protocol was immunoSEQ multiplex PCR, while the TCRdb copy is restricted to in-frame clones and leaves out a portion. Here the sample spans around 56,000 clones, nearly 90% being singletons. This specimen was CD4+ or CD8+ T cells sorted from blood, taken in a trial of the OX40 agonist ivuxolimab. The receptors come from an adult with an advanced solid tumor such as melanoma, head and neck, liver or kidney cancer.

V usage is TRBV4-1 and J usage is TRBJ1-2, with 9 bases identical to TRBD1. Per germline, CDR1 MGHRA and CDR2 YSYEKL. Losses at the gene ends were 3 bases for V and 2 bases for J; bases not matched to a gene: 4. The CDR3 is 15 amino acids. The DNA of the CDR3 is TGCGCCAGCAGCCATGGACAGGGGCTGAACTATGGCTACACCTTC. Translating gives CASSHGQGLNYGYTF.

The chain carries TRBV19 and TRBJ2-7, with a tentative D call TRBD2 (6 bases). V was trimmed by 3 bases and J by 1 base, leaving 10 bases between them. The length of the CDR3 is 14 residues. Germline V gives CDR1 LNHDA, CDR2 SQIVND (reference sequence). CDR3 DNA: TGTGCCAGTAGTATCCACGGGAGTTCCTACGAGCAGTACTTC. It specifies CASSIHGSSYEQYF.

The V gene is TRBV28, the J gene TRBJ1-1; tentative D call: TRBD1 (6 bases). Trimming stripped 2 bases from V and 2 bases from J, with 12 bases between. Germline CDR1 is MDHEN and CDR2 is SYDVKM. The CDR3 is 15 amino acids. As DNA, the CDR3 is TGTGCCAGCAGTTTACGGGGGCAGACAAACACTGAAGCTTTCTTT. Amino acid sequence: CASSLRGQTNTEAFF.

The V and J genes are TRBV27 and TRBJ1-4; 7 bases align to TRBD1. Germline-derived CDR1 and CDR2 are MNHEY and SMNVEV (reference sequence). Trimming took 2 bases from V and 8 from J; bases not matched to a gene: 8. The length of the CDR3 is 15 residues. The CDR3: CASSLSPGGREKLFF. In DNA form, the CDR3 reads TGTGCCAGCAGTTTAAGTCCAGGGGGTAGGGAAAAACTGTTTTTT.

The chain employs TRBV30 and TRBJ1-3; maybe TRBD1 (6 bases). V was clipped by 1 base and J by 8 bases, with 18 bases between them. The CDR3 sequence is 15 residues long. Per the germline V gene, CDR1 is GTSNPN and CDR2 is SVGIG (reference sequence). As DNA, the CDR3 is TGTGCCTGGAGTGCCTTGGGGGGCTGGTCGGACACCATATATTTT. Its protein product is CAWSALGGWSDTIYF.

The chain couples TRBV6-5 to TRBJ2-2; 10 bases align to TRBD1. The CDR3 has 15 residues. Germline CDR1 reads MNHEY; CDR2 reads SVGAGI. Losses at the gene ends were 5 bases for V and 6 bases for J; bases not matched to a gene: 6. The CDR3 DNA is TGTGCCAGCAGTATCGGGACAGGGGATCCCGGGGAGCTGTTTTTT. Amino acid sequence: CASSIGTGDPGELFF.

V usage is TRBV15 and J usage is TRBJ2-3; 11 nucleotides match TRBD2. Germline values: CDR1 LNHNV, CDR2 YYDKDF (reference sequence). J gave up 5 bases and V 5 bases, and 6 bases lay outside the gene matches. The CDR3 has 15 amino acids. The CDR3 region is CATSADSGGVDTQYF. The CDR3 DNA reads TGTGCCACCAGCGCGGATAGCGGGGGGGTAGATACGCAGTATTTT. The variable domain in full, with the rest retrieved from reference TRBV15 and TRBJ2-3, is DAMVIQNPRYQVTQFGKPVTLSCSQTLNHNVMYWYQQKSSQAPKLLFHYYDKDFNNEADTPDNFQSRRPNTSFCFLDIRSPGLGDTAMYLCATSADSGGVDTQYFGPGTRLTVL.

DNA of the CDR3: TGCAGCGTCCTCCGGGTAGGGGCTAACTATGGCTACACCTTC. This encodes CSVLRVGANYGYTF. This chain uses TRBV29-1 with TRBJ1-2; D possibly corresponds to TRBD1 (5 bases). Between the trimmed V and J ends, which lost 6 bases and 0 bases, there was a span of 14 bases. The CDR3 has 14 residues. The germline V gene has CDR1 SQVTM and CDR2 ANQGSEA.

The genes are TRBV7-9 and TRBJ1-1, with D uncertain. Germline values: CDR1 SEHNR, CDR2 FQNEAQ (reference sequence). The CDR3 totals 12 residues. The ends were cut back, 1 base at V and 6 bases at J, with 6 bases in the middle. This CDR3 reads CASSLVGAEAFF. The CDR3 bases are TGTGCCAGCAGCTTAGTTGGGGCTGAAGCTTTCTTT.

V and J are TRBV4-2 and TRBJ1-1, with D unresolved. Trimming shortened V by 3 bases and J by 3 bases, and 17 bases separated the two germline ends. Looked up from germline, CDR1 is LGHNA and CDR2 is YNFKEQ. CDR3 length: 16 amino acids. The CDR3 nucleotides are TGTGCCAGCAGCCATGCCTGGACCGGGGTCGACACTGAAGCTTTCTTT. It translates to CASSHAWTGVDTEAFF.

V and J are TRBV19 and TRBJ1-1; tentatively, D is TRBD1 (5 bases). The CDR3 has 13 residues. The germline V gene has CDR1 LNHDA and CDR2 SQIVND (reference sequence). Trimming removed 8 bases at V and 3 bases at J, with 13 bases between. As DNA, the CDR3 is TGTGCCAGTTCCCTGGGGGTGGACACTGAAGCTTTCTTT. This codes for CASSLGVDTEAFF.

The chain employs TRBV6-5 and TRBJ2-3; weak D call: TRBD2 (6 bases). The CDR3 loop spans 13 amino acids. V lost 5 bases and J lost 10, with 16 bases in between. Germline V gene lookup returns CDR1 MNHEY and CDR2 SVGAGI. The CDR3 nucleotides are TGTGCCAGCAGTGAAATGACGGGGGTCGCGCAGTATTTT. This gives the protein CASSEMTGVAQYF.

This clone is labeled medium-sized (0.01 to 0.1%). The genes are TRBV7-9 and TRBJ1-1, with D possibly matching TRBD1 (6 bases). The V end lost 5 bases, the J end lost 10 bases, and 17 bases lay between the germline ends. CDR1 is SEHNR and CDR2 is FQNEAQ in the germline V gene (reference sequence). CDR3 size: 13 residues. This CDR3 is CASSQGTTLAAFF. CDR3 DNA sequence: TGTGCCAGCAGCCAGGGGACTACTTTGGCAGCTTTCTTT. The full variable domain, in which reference TRBV7-9 and TRBJ1-1 provide the parts outside the CDR3, is DTGVSQNPRHKITKRGQNVTFRCDPISEHNRLYWYRQTLGQGPEFLTYFQNEAQLEKSRLLSDRFSAERPKGSFSTLEIQRTEQGDSAMYLCASSQGTTLAAFFGQGTRLTVV.

V is TRBV5-1 and J is TRBJ2-2; 8 bases are shared with TRBD1. The germline V gene has CDR1 SGHRS and CDR2 YFSETQ. The CDR3 contains 15 residues. V trimming: 2 bases; J trimming: 7 bases; junction bases outside the gene matches: 7. CDR3 sequence (DNA): TGCGCCAGCAGCTTCCTCCAGGGGGCGGTCGGGGAGCTGTTTTTT. Translated: CASSFLQGAVGELFF.

This clone was observed a single time. This rearrangement joins TRBV28 to TRBJ1-2; D is uncertain. The CDR3 is 12 residues long. V was cut by 5 bases and J by 8 bases, with 12 bases left in between. Germline V gives CDR1 MDHEN, CDR2 SYDVKM. CDR3 in DNA: TGTGCCAGCAGTCCCGACAATACAGGCTACACCTTC. Translating it yields CASSPDNTGYTF.

This clone is deemed medium-sized (0.01 to 0.1%). This CDR3 is CASSQVEGGTDTQYF. CDR3 nucleotide sequence: TGCGCCAGCAGCCAAGTTGAGGGGGGGACAGATACGCAGTATTTT. The chain carries TRBV4-1 and TRBJ2-3; possibly TRBD2 for D (7 bases). The CDR3 is 15 amino acids. The germline CDR1 and CDR2 sequences are MGHRA and YSYEKL. Trimming took 1 base from V and 3 from J, leaving 11 bases between them.

This clone came up once. The gene calls are TRBV5-4 and TRBJ1-1, with D perhaps matching TRBD1 (6 bases). The CDR3 is 15 amino acids. Deletions cut 0 bases from V and 0 bases from J, with 9 bases between. Germline V gene sequence: CDR1 SGHNT, CDR2 YYREEE (reference sequence). This CDR3 is CASSLVGAMNTEAFF. CDR3 nucleotide sequence: TGTGCCAGCAGCTTGGTGGGGGCTATGAACACTGAAGCTTTCTTT. Combining the CDR3 with reference TRBV5-4 and TRBJ1-1 gives the whole variable domain ETGVTQSPTHLIKTRGQQVTLRCSSQSGHNTVSWYQQALGQGPQFIFQYYREEENGRGNFPPRFSGLQFPNYSSELNVNALELDDSALYLCASSLVGAMNTEAFFGQGTRLTVV.

V usage is TRBV9 and J usage is TRBJ1-2, with D uncertain. V lost 3 bases and J 7 bases, leaving 19 bases between the germline ends. The CDR3 contains 15 residues. Germline assignment: CDR1 SGDLS and CDR2 YYNGEE. The CDR3: CASSASSPMSSGYTF. The CDR3 DNA follows: TGTGCCAGCAGCGCCTCCTCCCCAATGTCGAGTGGCTACACCTTC.

The chain couples TRBV7-8 to TRBJ1-1; no definite D call. V was trimmed by 5 bases and J by 4 bases, leaving 14 bases between them. This CDR3 spans 14 amino acids. Germline V lookup: CDR1 SGHVS, CDR2 FQNEAQ. The CDR3 sequence is CASSPTDRSTEAFF. The DNA for the CDR3 is TGTGCCAGCAGCCCCACCGATCGTAGCACTGAAGCTTTCTTT.

This clone has only one observation. The gene calls are TRBV7-9 and TRBJ2-1, with a possible D match to TRBD2 (6 bases). The CDR3 sequence is 16 residues long. Germline CDR1 SEHNR, CDR2 FQNEAQ (reference sequence). The germline V and J ends were trimmed by 5 bases and 0 bases, with 14 bases remaining between them. CDR3 coding DNA: TGTGCCAGCAGCCCTGTTGAGGAGGGCTCCTACAATGAGCAGTTCTTC. Its translation: CASSPVEEGSYNEQFF.

V usage is TRBV6-6 and J usage is TRBJ2-3; 8 bases agree with TRBD2. This CDR3 is built from 13 residues. V shed 6 bases, J shed 4 bases, and the junction held 3 bases outside the gene matches. Per germline, CDR1 MNHNY and CDR2 SVGAGI (reference sequence). The CDR3 DNA is TGTGCCAGCAGCTCGGGAGGGGCAGATACGCAGTATTTT. Protein sequence: CASSSGGADTQYF.

V usage is TRBV30 and J usage is TRBJ2-7; TRBD2 matches at 7 bases. Germline-derived CDR1 and CDR2 are GTSNPN and SVGIG (reference sequence). V gave up 3 bases and J gave up 5 bases; unmatched junction bases: 13. This CDR3 comprises 15 residues. In DNA form, the CDR3 reads TGTGCCTGGAGCGATCGGGACTTGGGAGGGAACGAGCAGTACTTC. Its translation is CAWSDRDLGGNEQYF.

The J gene is TRBJ2-4, the V gene TRBV30, with TRBD1 matching 8 bases. Trimming took 8 bases from V and 0 from J; bases not matched to a gene: 9. The CDR3 is 15 residues long. The germline gives CDR1 GTSNPN, CDR2 SVGIG (reference sequence). CDR3 sequence reads: CALNRGMLAKNIQYF. In DNA, the CDR3 is TGTGCCCTTAACAGGGGGATGCTAGCCAAAAACATTCAGTACTTC.

The chain has TRBV7-9 and TRBJ1-5; TRBD1 is a possible D gene (6 bases). CDR3 size: 15 residues. V was shortened by 5 bases and J by 5 bases, with 16 bases between the two germline ends. CDR1 and CDR2 from the germline V gene are SEHNR and FQNEAQ (reference sequence). The CDR3: CASSNQEDSYQPQHF. The CDR3 nucleotides are TGTGCCAGCAGCAACCAGGAGGACAGTTATCAGCCCCAGCATTTT. The complete variable domain, with remaining parts taken from reference TRBV7-9 and TRBJ1-5, reads DTGVSQNPRHKITKRGQNVTFRCDPISEHNRLYWYRQTLGQGPEFLTYFQNEAQLEKSRLLSDRFSAERPKGSFSTLEIQRTEQGDSAMYLCASSNQEDSYQPQHFGDGTRLSIL.

There are a few counts of this clone. The rearrangement uses TRBV5-1 and TRBJ1-1; D is ambiguous. CDR1 and CDR2 from the germline V gene are SGHRS and YFSETQ. V was clipped by 7 bases and J by 4 bases, with 14 bases between them. CDR3 length equals 13 residues. The CDR3 protein is CASRLSGSTEAFF. As DNA, the CDR3 is TGCGCCAGCCGCCTATCCGGCAGCACTGAAGCTTTCTTT.

The CDR3 loop is CASSQDRGGGSDIQYF. The CDR3 DNA follows: TGTGCCAGCAGCCAAGATCGAGGAGGGGGTTCGGACATTCAGTACTTC. This chain connects TRBV4-2 to TRBJ2-4; the D call may be TRBD1 or TRBD2 (6 bases each). V gave up 0 bases and J gave up 8 bases, with 17 bases separating them. Germline loops: CDR1 LGHNA, CDR2 YNFKEQ. The CDR3 loop spans 16 amino acids.

The chain recombines TRBV7-9 with TRBJ2-5, with a possible D match to TRBD2 (6 bases). From germline, CDR1 is SEHNR and CDR2 FQNEAQ (reference sequence). V lost 1 base and J lost 1, with 13 bases in between. The CDR3 loop spans 16 amino acids. CDR3 nucleotide sequence: TGTGCCAGCAGCTTAGGGGTAGCGGAGACCCAAGAGACCCAGTACTTC. Amino acids: CASSLGVAETQETQYF.

The gene calls are TRBV5-1 and TRBJ2-5, with unresolved D. The CDR3 length is 12 residues. The germline gives CDR1 SGHRS, CDR2 YFSETQ. Deletions cut 2 bases from V and 5 bases from J, with 7 bases between. The CDR3 DNA reads as TGCGCCAGCAGCTTAGGAGATGAGACCCAGTACTTC. Its translation: CASSLGDETQYF.